This T cell receptor beta chain is drawn from a study of CD8 T cells in Susac syndrome. RNA amounts of roughly 0.5 to 1 ug underwent reverse transcription with random hexamers. Amplification of TCR beta CDR3 used immunoSEQ multiplex PCR across 54 Vbeta and 13 Jbeta. TCRdb re-analysed the immunoSEQ multiplex PCR reads in MiXCR, keeping a single row per CDR3 protein. The sample contains 110,000 or so distinct CDR3 sequences, just under 95% of which appear only once. Concerning this clonotype: What it binds is unknown.

Study observations and caveats: The number of individuals included in the study's TCR sequencing and HLA analysis was acknowledged as relatively small.

This CDR3 is built from 15 residues. CDR1 and CDR2 (germline): LNHDA, SQIVND (reference sequence). The V and J ends lost 3 bases and 3 bases respectively, with 12 bases between them. The authors sequenced TCR beta from blood CD8+ and CD4+ T cells. It was treatment-naive patients with stable or active relapsing-remitting disease who made up the multiple sclerosis controls. This receptor was identified in a human donor with multiple sclerosis. The sample comprised CD4+ T cells from PBMCs. The V gene is TRBV19, the J gene TRBJ1-5; no reliable D call. The CDR3 region is CASSMNWQDNQPQHF. Here the CDR3 DNA reads TGTGCCAGTAGTATGAATTGGCAGGACAATCAGCCCCAGCATTTT.